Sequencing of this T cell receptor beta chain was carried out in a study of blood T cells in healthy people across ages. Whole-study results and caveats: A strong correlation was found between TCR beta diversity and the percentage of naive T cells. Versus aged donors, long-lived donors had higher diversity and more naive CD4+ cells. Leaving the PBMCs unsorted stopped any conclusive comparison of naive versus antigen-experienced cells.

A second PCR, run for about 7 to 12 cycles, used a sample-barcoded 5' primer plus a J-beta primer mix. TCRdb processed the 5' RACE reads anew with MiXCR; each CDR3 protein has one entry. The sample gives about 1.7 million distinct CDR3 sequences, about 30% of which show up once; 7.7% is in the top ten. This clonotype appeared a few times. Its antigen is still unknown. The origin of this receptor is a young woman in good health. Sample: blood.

CDR3 sequence (DNA): TGCAGTGCTAGACAGGGAGGAATGAACACTGAAGCTTTCTTT. Residues: CSARQGGMNTEAFF. V gene TRBV20-1 combines with J gene TRBJ1-1, with D possibly TRBD1 on 5 matching bases. The CDR3 consists of 14 residues. Germline V gene lookup returns CDR1 DFQATT and CDR2 SNEGSKA (reference sequence). V shed 2 bases and J shed 0 bases, with 10 bases lying between them.